This entry lists 25 T cell receptor beta chains sequenced from one sample in a study of cytomegalovirus exposure and HLA in healthy donors. This table comes from immunoSEQ multiplex PCR, and its TCRdb copy is limited to in-frame clones, with some not included. The sample lists some 110,000 clones; about 88% were seen once. What was sequenced was PBMCs. All receptors derive from a woman aged 18-30 years in good health and CMV-seropositive.

J is TRBJ1-1 and V is TRBV11-3; D call uncertain. CDR3 size: 16 residues. V was cut by 6 bases and J by 1 base, with 18 bases left in between. Germline values: CDR1 SGHNT, CDR2 YENEEA. The CDR3 is CASSPLEGRTNTEAFF. The CDR3 DNA reads TGTGCCAGCAGTCCACTCGAGGGCAGGACGAACACTGAAGCTTTCTTT.

The chain uses TRBV6-5 and TRBJ1-5, with D perhaps matching TRBD1 (6 bases). The germline gives CDR1 MNHEY, CDR2 SVGAGI. Trimming left V 6 bases short and J 0 bases short, with 12 bases between. The CDR3 totals 15 residues. The CDR3 region is CASRQYRDSNQPQHF. The CDR3 bases are TGTGCCAGCAGGCAATACAGGGATAGCAATCAGCCCCAGCATTTT.

This clone was observed once. The chain joins TRBV9 to TRBJ2-7, with D maybe TRBD2 (7 bases). With 6 bases removed from V and 3 bases from J, the gap between germline ends came to 16 bases. Germline lookup yields CDR1 SGDLS and CDR2 YYNGEE. This CDR3 is 14 amino acids long. In DNA, the CDR3 is TGTGCCAGCACCCAGGGGAGGGGACGCTACGAGCAGTACTTC. Translation: CASTQGRGRYEQYF.

The chain combines TRBV21-1 with TRBJ1-2; TRBD1, the table's D call, lacks a check against the DNA. TRBV21-1 is labeled a pseudogene. The CDR3 length is 12 residues. CDR3 residues: CARTGFTYGYTF. In DNA form, the CDR3 reads TGTGCCAGAACAGGGTTTACCTATGGCTACACCTTC.

This chain joins TRBV5-1 and TRBJ2-3; 10 positions match TRBD2. The CDR3 is 15 residues long. J was trimmed by 4 bases and V by 2 bases; bases with no gene match: 4. Germline CDR1 reads SGHRS; CDR2 reads YFSETQ. This CDR3 reads CASSFLAGVPDTQYF. The CDR3 region has the DNA TGCGCCAGCAGCTTTCTAGCGGGAGTCCCAGATACGCAGTATTTT.

The table lists this clone with a count of one. This chain joins TRBV5-4 and TRBJ2-7; D is possibly TRBD1 (6 bases). With 3 bases removed from V and 9 bases from J, the gap between germline ends came to 19 bases. Germline V CDR1 and CDR2: SGHNT, YYREEE (reference sequence). The CDR3 runs to 14 residues. The CDR3 is CASSSDQGTLVQYF. The DNA of the CDR3 is TGTGCCAGCAGCTCCGACCAGGGGACCTTGGTGCAGTACTTC.

V usage is TRBV4-1 and J usage is TRBJ1-5, with D tentatively TRBD1 (5 bases). This CDR3 is 15 amino acids long. Trimming removed 0 bases at V and 2 bases at J, with 8 bases between. The germline CDR1 and CDR2 sequences are MGHRA and YSYEKL. The CDR3 loop is CASSQDPGGNQPQHF. CDR3 DNA sequence: TGCGCCAGCAGCCAAGATCCGGGGGGCAATCAGCCCCAGCATTTT.

This chain connects TRBV11-3 to TRBJ1-1, with D tentatively TRBD1 (5 bases). Germline loops: CDR1 SGHNT, CDR2 YENEEA. CDR3 length: 12 residues. The V and J ends lost 11 bases and 7 bases respectively, with 17 bases between them. Here the CDR3 DNA reads TGTGCCTCGAAATGGGGGGATGGTGAAGCTTTCTTT. Translated, it gives CASKWGDGEAFF. Based on the CDR3 plus reference TRBV11-3 and TRBJ1-1, the full variable domain is EAGVVQSPRYKIIEKKQPVAFWCNPISGHNTLYWYLQNLGQGPELLIRYENEEAVDDSQLPKDRFSAERLKGVDSTLKIQPAELGDSAVYLCASKWGDGEAFFGQGTRLTVV.

The chain employs TRBV5-8 and TRBJ1-6; 9 nucleotides match TRBD1. This CDR3 has 14 amino acids. Losses at the gene ends were 2 bases for V and 7 bases for J; bases not matched to a gene: 1. The germline V gene encodes CDR1 SGHTS and CDR2 YDEGEE. CDR3 nucleotides: TGTGCCAGCAGCTTTGGGACAGGGAATTCACCCCTCCACTTT. This gives the protein CASSFGTGNSPLHF.

This chain uses TRBV14 with TRBJ2-2; TRBD1 is a possible D gene (6 bases). The CDR3 totals 14 residues. Germline V CDR1 and CDR2: SGHDN, FVKESK. V was cut by 2 bases and J by 6 bases, with 10 bases left in between. CDR3 region: CASSQSRTAGELFF. Here the CDR3 DNA reads TGTGCCAGCAGCCAATCTAGGACAGCCGGGGAGCTGTTTTTT.

The chain recombines TRBV6-4 with TRBJ2-1; 10 bases agree with TRBD2. V shed 5 bases and J 10 bases; nucleotides not matched to a gene: 11. This CDR3 spans 15 amino acids. From germline, CDR1 is MRHNA and CDR2 SNTAGT. In DNA form, the CDR3 reads TGTGCCAGCAGTTCCGGGACTAGCGACCTTCACGAGCAGTTCTTC. Encoded protein: CASSSGTSDLHEQFF.

V is TRBV29-1 and J is TRBJ1-2; TRBD1 might be the D (6 bases). V shed 2 bases and J shed 1 base, with 11 bases lying between them. The CDR3 loop spans 14 amino acids. Per germline, CDR1 SQVTM and CDR2 ANQGSEA. The CDR3 DNA reads as TGCAGCGTTGAATCAGGGACAAGTAACTATGGCTACACCTTC. Its protein product is CSVESGTSNYGYTF.

V and J are TRBV28 and TRBJ1-2; 9 nucleotides align to TRBD1. Unmatched junction bases numbered 3, after V lost 2 bases and J lost 5 bases. There are 14 residues in the CDR3. In germline, CDR1 is MDHEN, CDR2 SYDVKM. The CDR3 nucleotides read TGTGCCAGCAGTTTAACAGGGGGCAGGTATGGCTACACCTTC. This codes for CASSLTGGRYGYTF.

V gene TRBV18 combines with J gene TRBJ2-2; D not resolved. Trimming left V 2 bases short and J 4 bases short, with 11 bases between. The CDR3 runs to 15 residues. Germline CDR1 reads KGHSH; CDR2 reads LQKENI. The CDR3 here is CASSPSVVPTGELFF. CDR3 sequence (DNA): TGTGCCAGCTCACCAAGCGTAGTGCCCACCGGGGAGCTGTTTTTT.

V is TRBV7-2 and J is TRBJ2-3; D gene unclear. V was cut by 5 bases and J by 5 bases, with 11 bases left in between. The CDR3 extends over 13 amino acids. CDR1 and CDR2 (germline): SGHTA, FQGNSA. The CDR3 DNA reads as TGTGCCAGCAGCGGAGTCGTTGTAGATACGCAGTATTTT. This sequence encodes CASSGVVVDTQYF.

The chain is built from TRBV23-1 and TRBJ2-7, with 9 bases matching TRBD1. TRBV23-1 is assigned to the ORF class and has an uncertain function. The CDR3 is made up of 14 amino acids. The ends lost 7 bases at V and 6 bases at J; junction bases unmatched: 10. The CDR3 DNA reads TGCGCCAGCATTGCCGGGACAGGGTCCGTCGAGCAGTACTTC. Translating it yields CASIAGTGSVEQYF.

This chain connects TRBV19 to TRBJ1-5, with D perhaps matching TRBD1 (5 bases). The V end lost 4 bases, the J end lost 7 bases, and 17 bases lay between the germline ends. The CDR3 covers 15 residues. CDR1 LNHDA and CDR2 SQIVND come from the germline V gene (reference sequence). The CDR3 sequence: CASSNLAGMRQPQHF. CDR3 sequence (DNA): TGTGCCAGTAGTAATTTGGCAGGGATGCGGCAGCCCCAGCATTTT.

The V call is TRBV10-3, the J call TRBJ1-1; tentative D call: TRBD1 (5 bases). The CDR3 is 13 residues long. CDR1 ENHRY and CDR2 SYGVKD come from the germline V gene. V gave up 11 bases and J gave up 10 bases, with 23 bases separating them. The CDR3 protein is CAVTGGSGEAAFF. CDR3 in DNA: TGTGCCGTCACGGGGGGGTCAGGAGAAGCAGCTTTCTTT.

The chain employs TRBV27 and TRBJ1-1; TRBD1 agrees at 7 bases. V trimming: 4 bases; J trimming: 1 base; junction bases outside the gene matches: 6. Germline V gives CDR1 MNHEY, CDR2 SMNVEV (reference sequence). This CDR3 has 15 residues. Here the CDR3 reads CASSYLTGSNTEAFF. The CDR3 nucleotides are TGTGCCAGCAGTTACCTGACAGGGTCGAACACTGAAGCTTTCTTT.

This clone came up once. The rearrangement links TRBV2 to TRBJ2-3; 11 bases align to TRBD2. The CDR3 spans 18 residues. V lost 4 bases and J lost 3; bases outside the gene matches: 12. CDR1 is SNHLY and CDR2 is FYNNEI in the germline V gene. CDR3: CASSGASGGPGGTDTQYF. The CDR3 DNA is TGTGCCAGCAGTGGGGCTAGCGGGGGGCCAGGCGGAACAGATACGCAGTATTTT.

The gene calls are TRBV28 and TRBJ1-2; 8 bases fit TRBD1. The length of the CDR3 is 14 residues. Germline CDR1 reads MDHEN; CDR2 reads SYDVKM. The V and J ends lost 9 bases and 7 bases, in that order; junction bases with no gene match: 13. CDR3: CASTIDRGPPGYTF. CDR3 nucleotide sequence: TGTGCCAGTACAATCGACAGGGGACCCCCTGGCTACACCTTC.

This chain links TRBV7-9 with TRBJ2-1; the D gene is possibly TRBD1 (6 bases). CDR3 length equals 15 residues. V was shortened by 5 bases and J by 4 bases, with 15 bases between the two germline ends. Per germline, CDR1 SEHNR and CDR2 FQNEAQ (reference sequence). The CDR3 is CASSPATGWYNEQFF. CDR3 DNA: TGTGCCAGCAGCCCCGCCACAGGGTGGTACAATGAGCAGTTCTTC.

The CDR3 DNA is TGTGCCAGCAGCGCGGGACAGACCTATGGCTACACCTTC. It yields the protein CASSAGQTYGYTF. The V gene is TRBV2, the J gene TRBJ1-2, with 7 bases identical to TRBD1. The CDR3 is 13 amino acids. With V trimmed by 6 bases and J by 4 bases, 5 bases remained unmatched. CDR1 and CDR2 from the germline V gene are SNHLY and FYNNEI.

The rearrangement links TRBV11-2 to TRBJ1-1; D is unclear. CDR3 length: 13 amino acids. CDR1 is SGHAT, CDR2 FQNNGV, per germline. V was pared by 3 bases and J by 1 base, with 6 bases between. CDR3 protein: CASSLRENTEAFF. The CDR3 DNA sequence: TGTGCCAGCAGCTTGAGGGAGAACACTGAAGCTTTCTTT.

This chain's CDR3 is CASSLTEETQYF. The CDR3 region has the DNA TGTGCCAGCAGCTTAACAGAAGAGACCCAGTACTTC. This chain uses TRBV11-2 with TRBJ2-5; D uncertain. Germline V gene data show CDR1 as SGHAT and CDR2 as FQNNGV. The CDR3 consists of 12 residues. Trimming removed 2 bases from V and 3 bases from J, with 4 bases in between. The full variable domain, completed using reference TRBV11-2 and TRBJ2-5, is EAGVAQSPRYKIIEKRQSVAFWCNPISGHATLYWYQQILGQGPKLLIQFQNNGVVDDSQLPKDRFSAERLKGVDSTLKIQPAKLEDSAVYLCASSLTEETQYFGPGTRLLVL.